Listed here are 4 T cell receptor beta chains from one sample, sequenced in a study of T-cell memory formation after mild COVID-19. TCRdb reprocessed the 5' RACE reads with MiXCR, giving one entry per CDR3 protein. The table shows about 210,000 distinct CDR3 sequences, with 10% occurring only once. Sequenced input: PBMCs or a T cell subset sorted from them (not recorded which). Receptor source: a man aged 18 to 30 who had mild COVID-19 (a few samples of this study predate the infection). Cell type and time point are not known.

This clonotype was found many times. The rearrangement links TRBV3-1 to TRBJ2-1, with D possibly being TRBD1 or TRBD2 (6 bases each). Germline V CDR1 and CDR2: LGHDT, YNNKEL (reference sequence). The CDR3 totals 15 residues. V gave up 4 bases and J gave up 6 bases, with 16 bases separating them. CDR3 protein: CASSRPTGGRNEQFF. CDR3 DNA sequence: TGTGCCAGCAGCCGCCCAACTGGGGGGCGCAATGAGCAGTTCTTC.

This chain joins TRBV27 and TRBJ2-7; D is perhaps TRBD1 (5 bases). Germline V gene sequence: CDR1 MNHEY, CDR2 SMNVEV (reference sequence). Trimming left V 7 bases short and J 1 base short, with 23 bases between. This CDR3 has 17 residues. The DNA for the CDR3 is TGTGCCAGCAACCCGGCAGGGCGGCAGGGCCAATCCTACGAGCAGTACGTC. Protein sequence: CASNPAGRQGQSYEQYV.

This clonotype has more than one count but fewer than ten. CDR3 in amino acids: CSGKGTAQLAKNIQYF. Written as DNA, the CDR3 is TGCAGTGGTAAAGGGACAGCTCAGCTAGCCAAAAACATTCAGTACTTC. This chain connects TRBV20-1 to TRBJ2-4; 7 bases line up with TRBD1. J lost 0 bases, V lost 7 bases, and 12 bases had no gene match. This CDR3 is 16 amino acids long. CDR1 is DFQATT and CDR2 is SNEGSKA in the germline V gene (reference sequence).

This clonotype showed up just a few times. The genes are TRBV5-1 and TRBJ1-1; 7 bases fit TRBD1. Germline lookup yields CDR1 SGHRS and CDR2 YFSETQ. V dropped 6 bases and J dropped 4; count of bases not matched to a gene: 9. There are 14 residues in the CDR3. The CDR3 DNA is TGCGCCAGCACCGGGACAGTTGTCGGCACTGAAGCTTTCTTT. It translates to CASTGTVVGTEAFF.